The following is a TCR beta chain sequence with its context. There is no known antigen for this receptor. Base qualities are not provided; no much larger clone lies one nucleotide away. The study was a case-control design nested within a healthcare worker cohort in London, UK, with weekly nasopharyngeal swab PCR tests and blood sampling. Healthcare workers were enrolled in the week of the UK lockdown, from 23 to 31 March 2020, and were followed every week for up to about 16 weeks. The CDR3 measures 12 amino acids from cysteine to phenylalanine. The retained sequence is limited to the CDR3, 36 bases, with the frame set at the first base. From a lookup of the germline V gene, CDR1 and CDR2 are SGHVS and FNYEAQ. Relative to germline, V is 2 bases shorter and J is 6 bases shorter, with 5 bases between their ends. These data belong to a study of early T cells in non-severe SARS-CoV-2 infection (dated by TCRdb to the early 2020s). Notes on the research overall: Bulk RNA from unsorted whole blood was used for TCR sequencing, so alpha and beta chains could not be paired.

Library generation was performed with 5' RACE. For sequencing, a NextSeq 500 was employed. Unique molecular identifiers were attached to individual cDNA molecules in the TCR library protocol so that sequencing error and PCR bias could be corrected. TCR alpha and beta chains were both sequenced, and the abundances of alpha and beta sequences in each sample were closely correlated with each other. Processing in the source paper ran as follows. Decombinator V4 was used to perform V gene, J gene and CDR3 annotation of TCR sequences. Expanded TCRs were defined as changing significantly between any two time points under a Poisson model with p below 0.0001. TCR abundances were normalised to the total number of TCRs sequenced per sample and expressed as counts per million. TRAV1-2 paired with TRAJ12, TRAJ20 or TRAJ33 defined MAIT TCRs, while TRAV10 paired with TRAJ18 defined iNKT TCRs. VDJdb, accessed on 1 November 2021, was searched for TCRs annotated for CMV, EBV and SARS-CoV-2, and TCRs annotated for more than one antigen were excluded. TCRdb redid the processing of the public reads, applying fastp at Q25 and MiXCR, and retained in-frame beta chains. Rows with one shared CDR3 protein collapse into an entry with the most common genes and DNA. TCRdb's processing, not the authors' own work, is the source of the V and J calls. The sample yields just under 65,000 distinct CDR3 sequences; over 4.5% were counted once. In total, the top ten clones hold roughly 3.5% of the sample.

The investigation overall reported the following: VDJdb matching was skewed toward anti-spike CD8 responses, so virus-specific expansions were likely underestimated and private and CD4 specificities were missed.

Recombination linked TRBV7-6 to TRBJ2-1, with the D gene not confidently named. This receptor was obtained from an adult who was a healthcare worker with PCR-confirmed SARS-CoV-2 infection or an uninfected control (not recorded which). This sample comprised whole blood, obtained at baseline. The DNA reads TGTGCCAGCAGCTTACCCCCCAATGAGCAGTTCTTC. It translates to CASSLPPNEQFF.